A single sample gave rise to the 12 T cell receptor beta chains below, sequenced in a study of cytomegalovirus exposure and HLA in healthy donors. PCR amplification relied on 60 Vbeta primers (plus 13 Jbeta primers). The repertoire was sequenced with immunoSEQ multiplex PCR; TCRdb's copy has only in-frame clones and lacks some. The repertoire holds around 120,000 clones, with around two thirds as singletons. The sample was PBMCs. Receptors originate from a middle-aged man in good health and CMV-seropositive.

The CDR3 loop is CASSLAGGGSGYTF. CDR3 coding DNA: TGTGCCAGCAGCCTGGCTGGTGGGGGCAGTGGCTACACCTTC. This chain uses TRBV5-5 with TRBJ1-2; TRBD1 might be the D (6 bases). The CDR3 length is 14 residues. Per germline, CDR1 SGHKS and CDR2 YYEKEE (reference sequence). V gave up 4 bases and J gave up 7 bases, with 17 bases separating them.

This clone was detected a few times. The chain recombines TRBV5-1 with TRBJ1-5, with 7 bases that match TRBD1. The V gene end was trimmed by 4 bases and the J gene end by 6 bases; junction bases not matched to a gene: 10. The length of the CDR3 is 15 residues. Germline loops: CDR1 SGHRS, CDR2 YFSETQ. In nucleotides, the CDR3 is TGCGCCAGCAGCGACGGACAGGCCGGGGTTCAGCCCCAGCATTTT. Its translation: CASSDGQAGVQPQHF.

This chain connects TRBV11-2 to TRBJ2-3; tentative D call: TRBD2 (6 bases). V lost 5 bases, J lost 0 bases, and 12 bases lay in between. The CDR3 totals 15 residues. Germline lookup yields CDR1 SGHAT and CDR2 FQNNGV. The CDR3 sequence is CASSPDYSSTDTQYF. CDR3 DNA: TGTGCCAGCAGCCCGGACTACAGTAGCACAGATACGCAGTATTTT. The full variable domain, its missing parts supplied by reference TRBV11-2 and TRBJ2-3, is EAGVAQSPRYKIIEKRQSVAFWCNPISGHATLYWYQQILGQGPKLLIQFQNNGVVDDSQLPKDRFSAERLKGVDSTLKIQPAKLEDSAVYLCASSPDYSSTDTQYFGPGTRLTVL.

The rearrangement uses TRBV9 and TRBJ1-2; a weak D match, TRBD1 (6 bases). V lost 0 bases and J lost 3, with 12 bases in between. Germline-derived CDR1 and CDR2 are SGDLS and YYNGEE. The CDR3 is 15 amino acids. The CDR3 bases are TGTGCCAGCAGCGTAGACGCAGGGGATTACTATGGCTACACCTTC. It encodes CASSVDAGDYYGYTF.

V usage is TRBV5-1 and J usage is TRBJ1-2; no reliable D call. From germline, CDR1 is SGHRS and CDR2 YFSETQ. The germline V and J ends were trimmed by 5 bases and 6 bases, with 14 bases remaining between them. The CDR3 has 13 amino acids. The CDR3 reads CASRLTSLDGYTF. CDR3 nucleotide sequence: TGCGCCAGCAGACTGACATCTCTGGATGGCTACACCTTC.

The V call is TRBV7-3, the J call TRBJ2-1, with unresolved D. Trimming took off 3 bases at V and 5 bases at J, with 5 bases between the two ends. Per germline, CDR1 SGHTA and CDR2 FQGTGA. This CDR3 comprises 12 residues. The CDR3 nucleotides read TGTGCCAGCAGCTTCCCCGACAATGAGCAGTTCTTC. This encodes CASSFPDNEQFF. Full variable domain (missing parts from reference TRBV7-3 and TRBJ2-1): GAGVSQTPSNKVTEKGKYVELRCDPISGHTALYWYRQSLGQGPEFLIYFQGTGAADDSGLPNDRFFAVRPEGSVSTLKIQRTERGDSAVYLCASSFPDNEQFFGPGTRLTVL.

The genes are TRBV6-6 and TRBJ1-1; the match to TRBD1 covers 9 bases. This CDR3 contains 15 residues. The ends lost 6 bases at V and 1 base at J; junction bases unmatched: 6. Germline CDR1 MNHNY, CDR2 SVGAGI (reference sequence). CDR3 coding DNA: TGTGCCAGCAGCCGGGACAGGGCAAGGAACACTGAAGCTTTCTTT. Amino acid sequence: CASSRDRARNTEAFF.

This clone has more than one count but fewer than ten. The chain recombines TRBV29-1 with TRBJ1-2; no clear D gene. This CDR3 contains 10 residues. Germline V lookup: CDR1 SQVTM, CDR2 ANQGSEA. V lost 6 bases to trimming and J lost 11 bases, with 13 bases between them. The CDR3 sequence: CSVYSGTYTF. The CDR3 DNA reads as TGCAGCGTCTACAGCGGAACTTACACCTTC.

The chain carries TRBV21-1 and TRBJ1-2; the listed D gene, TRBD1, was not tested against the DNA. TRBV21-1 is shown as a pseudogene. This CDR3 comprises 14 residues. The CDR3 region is CASSTPDRNYGYTF. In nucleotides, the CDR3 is TGTGCCAGCAGCACTCCGGACAGGAACTATGGCTACACCTTC.

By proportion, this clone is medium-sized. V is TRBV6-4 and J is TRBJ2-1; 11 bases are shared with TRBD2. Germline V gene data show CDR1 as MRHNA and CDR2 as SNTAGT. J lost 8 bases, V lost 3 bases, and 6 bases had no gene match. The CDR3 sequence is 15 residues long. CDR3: CASSETSGSGHEQFF. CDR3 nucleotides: TGTGCCAGCAGTGAAACTAGCGGGAGTGGGCATGAGCAGTTCTTC.

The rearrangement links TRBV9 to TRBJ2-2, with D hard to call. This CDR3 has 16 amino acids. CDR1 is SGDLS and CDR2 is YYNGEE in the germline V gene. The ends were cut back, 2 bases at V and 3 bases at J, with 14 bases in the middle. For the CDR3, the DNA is TGTGCCAGCAGCGTTCGTCCTATGGTAGACACCGGGGAGCTGTTTTTT. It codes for CASSVRPMVDTGELFF.

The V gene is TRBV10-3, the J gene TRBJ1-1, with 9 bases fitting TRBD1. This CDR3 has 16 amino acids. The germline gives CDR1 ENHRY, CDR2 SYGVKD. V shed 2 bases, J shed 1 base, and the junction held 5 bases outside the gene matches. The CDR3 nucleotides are TGTGCCATCAGTGAGACAAGGACAGGGGCGAACACTGAAGCTTTCTTT. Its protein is CAISETRTGANTEAFF.